The 29 T cell receptor beta chains below all came from one sample that was sequenced in a study of blood T cell repertoires in COVID-19. Method: immunoSEQ multiplex PCR; TCRdb's copy keeps in-frame clones and lacks some. Here the sample spans tens of thousands of clones, about four fifths being singletons. Material for sequencing was peripheral blood. These receptors were taken from a woman between 55 and 75 years old with acute or convalescent COVID-19.

The V call is TRBV9, the J call TRBJ1-1; D gene uncertain. The V and J ends lost 0 bases and 3 bases respectively, with 12 bases between them. Germline V lookup: CDR1 SGDLS, CDR2 YYNGEE. The CDR3 covers 15 residues. This chain's CDR3 is CASSVAGGRDTEAFF. In nucleotides, the CDR3 is TGTGCCAGCAGCGTAGCTGGTGGGAGGGACACTGAAGCTTTCTTT.

The chain links TRBV7-2 to TRBJ2-2; TRBD2 agrees at 8 bases. Trimming took 6 bases from V and 6 from J; bases not matched to a gene: 12. CDR3 size: 16 residues. Germline V CDR1 and CDR2: SGHTA, FQGNSA. CDR3: CASSRWASGFAGELFF. CDR3 sequence (DNA): TGTGCCAGCAGTCGGTGGGCTAGCGGGTTTGCCGGGGAGCTGTTTTTT.

By sample share, this clone is medium-sized. Here the CDR3 reads CSVSGREGTTTYEQYF. The DNA of the CDR3 is TGCAGCGTGTCGGGGAGGGAGGGTACTACGACCTACGAGCAGTACTTC. The chain employs TRBV29-1 and TRBJ2-7; 7 bases line up with TRBD2. The V gene end was trimmed by 6 bases and the J gene end by 2 bases; junction bases not matched to a gene: 16. CDR1 and CDR2 from the germline V gene are SQVTM and ANQGSEA. The CDR3 contains 16 residues.

The chain couples TRBV19 to TRBJ1-4; 7 positions agree with TRBD1. The CDR3 is made up of 15 amino acids. Germline V lookup: CDR1 LNHDA, CDR2 SQIVND (reference sequence). J gave up 3 bases and V 5 bases, and 6 bases lay outside the gene matches. The CDR3 DNA is TGTGCCAGTAGTTATCCAGGGGGGTCTAATGAAAAACTGTTTTTT. Translating it yields CASSYPGGSNEKLFF.

This clone was counted a single time. This chain links TRBV7-6 with TRBJ1-2; 9 bases align to TRBD1. The germline gives CDR1 SGHVS, CDR2 FNYEAQ. Trimming cost V 3 bases and J 8 bases; bases outside gene matches: 19. The CDR3 consists of 18 residues. The CDR3 is CASSFPSMEGTGLSGYTF. In DNA form, the CDR3 reads TGTGCCAGCAGCTTCCCGTCTATGGAAGGGACAGGGCTAAGCGGCTACACCTTC.

The V gene is TRBV3-1 (or the pseudogene TRBV3-2), the J gene TRBJ1-1; perhaps TRBD1 as D (5 bases). Between the trimmed V and J ends, which lost 4 bases and 7 bases, there was a span of 16 bases. The CDR3 totals 14 residues. Per germline, CDR1 LGHDT and CDR2 YNNKEL (reference sequence). The CDR3, as DNA: TGTGCCAGCAGCCCCGGACACGGAGGGGTTGAAGCTTTCTTT. Amino acid sequence: CASSPGHGGVEAFF.

The V gene is TRBV7-6, the J gene TRBJ2-5; 12 bases align to TRBD1. With 4 bases clipped from V and 7 bases from J, the junction kept 7 bases outside the gene matches. Looked up from germline, CDR1 is SGHVS and CDR2 is FNYEAQ. The CDR3 sequence is 15 residues long. In DNA, the CDR3 is TGTGCCAGCAGCTCCGGGACAGGGGGCCGTGGGACCCAGTACTTC. It yields the protein CASSSGTGGRGTQYF.

The chain combines TRBV5-4 with TRBJ2-5; no reliable D call. Germline CDR1 SGHNT, CDR2 YYREEE (reference sequence). The CDR3 length is 15 residues. Deletions cut 0 bases from V and 1 base from J, with 10 bases between. Here the CDR3 DNA reads TGTGCCAGCAGCTTGGCGAGAGGTTCCCAAGAGACCCAGTACTTC. This translates into CASSLARGSQETQYF.

The chain links TRBV5-4 to TRBJ2-2, with D hard to call. V was trimmed by 2 bases and J by 7 bases, leaving 12 bases between them. CDR3 length equals 14 residues. The germline V gene encodes CDR1 SGHNT and CDR2 YYREEE (reference sequence). DNA of the CDR3: TGTGCCAGCAGCTTAAATGTCGTCGGCGGGGAGCTGTTTTTT. Translated, it gives CASSLNVVGGELFF.

The V gene is TRBV11-3, the J gene TRBJ2-2; 8 nucleotides line up with TRBD2. CDR3 size: 16 residues. The germline V gene encodes CDR1 SGHNT and CDR2 YENEEA. After removal of 5 bases from V and 2 bases from J, the junction contained 7 bases not matched to a gene. The CDR3 here is CASSPRGGSNTGELFF. CDR3 DNA: TGTGCCAGCAGCCCCCGGGGGGGTAGTAACACCGGGGAGCTGTTTTTT.

In its sample, this clone was seen once. V is TRBV2 and J is TRBJ2-7; 10 bases line up with TRBD1. J gave up 4 bases and V 7 bases, and 4 bases lay outside the gene matches. Germline CDR1 reads SNHLY; CDR2 reads FYNNEI. The CDR3 is 13 amino acids. The CDR3 here is CASTRDRGYEQYF. In nucleotides, the CDR3 is TGTGCCAGCACCCGGGACAGGGGATACGAGCAGTACTTC.

The genes are TRBV6-5 and TRBJ2-4, with 9 positions matching TRBD1. J was trimmed by 8 bases and V by 7 bases; bases with no gene match: 12. The germline V gene has CDR1 MNHEY and CDR2 SVGAGI. The CDR3 length is 15 residues. DNA of the CDR3: TGTGCCAGCATTCCGAGGACAGGGGCAGTGGACATTCAGTACTTC. Translating gives CASIPRTGAVDIQYF.

The genes are TRBV6-5 and TRBJ1-5; D unclear. The length of the CDR3 is 16 residues. Trimming removed 2 bases at V and 2 bases at J, with 13 bases between. Per germline, CDR1 MNHEY and CDR2 SVGAGI. In nucleotides, the CDR3 is TGTGCCAGCAGTTACACGGGGATCACCCGCAATCAGCCCCAGCATTTT. As protein: CASSYTGITRNQPQHF.

The chain employs TRBV5-4 and TRBJ2-5; 7 bases fit TRBD1. The V gene end was trimmed by 1 base and the J gene end by 5 bases; junction bases not matched to a gene: 8. CDR1 SGHNT and CDR2 YYREEE come from the germline V gene (reference sequence). The CDR3 loop spans 15 amino acids. CDR3 DNA: TGTGCCAGCAGCTTGCGACAGGGCTGGGGGGAGACCCAGTACTTC. This codes for CASSLRQGWGETQYF.

The DNA of the CDR3 is TGTGCCAGCTCACGATCACAGGGGGCTAGCAATCAGCCCCAGCATTTT. Its translation is CASSRSQGASNQPQHF. The V and J genes are TRBV18 and TRBJ1-5; TRBD1 agrees at 9 bases. The CDR3 runs to 16 residues. Trimming cost V 4 bases and J 0 bases; bases outside gene matches: 4. Germline CDR1 KGHSH, CDR2 LQKENI.

This clone has only a few counts. The V and J genes are TRBV6-5 and TRBJ1-2; no clear D. V gave up 2 bases and J gave up 8 bases, with 9 bases separating them. Germline values: CDR1 MNHEY, CDR2 SVGAGI. This CDR3 comprises 12 residues. CDR3 DNA sequence: TGTGCCAGCAGTTACGCGGGGTGGGGCTACACCTTC. Translation: CASSYAGWGYTF.

The chain recombines TRBV2 with TRBJ2-7, with TRBD1 identical over 8 bases. This CDR3 comprises 12 residues. V shed 4 bases and J 6 bases; nucleotides not matched to a gene: 2. Germline lookup yields CDR1 SNHLY and CDR2 FYNNEI. This CDR3 is CASSADRGEQYF. The CDR3 coding sequence is TGTGCCAGCAGTGCCGACAGGGGCGAGCAGTACTTC.

The sample holds a few counts of this clone. The genes are TRBV7-3 and TRBJ1-6, with TRBD1 identical over 10 bases. This CDR3 has 15 residues. V lost 2 bases and J lost 9; bases outside the gene matches: 4. The germline V gene encodes CDR1 SGHTA and CDR2 FQGTGA. Here the CDR3 DNA reads TGTGCCAGCAGCTTAGGGGGGACAGGGGTTTCACCCCTCCACTTT. Its translation is CASSLGGTGVSPLHF.

This CDR3 reads CSVDRRGTHNEQFF. The DNA for the CDR3 is TGCAGCGTTGACCGGCGGGGGACACACAATGAGCAGTTCTTC. The rearrangement links TRBV29-1 to TRBJ2-1; D perhaps matches TRBD2 (7 bases). Germline V gene data show CDR1 as SQVTM and CDR2 as ANQGSEA. The CDR3 is 14 residues long. The V and J ends lost 3 bases and 5 bases respectively, with 14 bases between them.

This clone is a singleton in its sample. The CDR3 loop is CASSRQGLRDTIYF. In DNA, the CDR3 is TGCGCCAGCAGCAGGCAGGGACTACGAGACACCATATATTTT. The chain uses TRBV5-1 and TRBJ1-3; weak D call: TRBD1 (5 bases). V dropped 4 bases and J dropped 8 bases, with 16 bases sitting between them. The CDR3 loop spans 14 amino acids. CDR1 SGHRS and CDR2 YFSETQ come from the germline V gene.

The chain couples TRBV5-1 to TRBJ2-6, with a possible D match to TRBD1 (5 bases). CDR1 SGHRS and CDR2 YFSETQ come from the germline V gene. CDR3 length equals 14 residues. Trimming stripped 7 bases from V and 0 bases from J, with 8 bases between. Here the CDR3 DNA reads TGCGCCAGCCGAGACAGCTCTGGGGCCAACGTCCTGACTTTC. This gives the protein CASRDSSGANVLTF. Looking up the rest from reference TRBV5-1 and TRBJ2-6 gives the full variable domain: KAGVTQTPRYLIKTRGQQVTLSCSPISGHRSVSWYQQTPGQGLQFLFEYFSETQRNKGNFPGRFSGRQFSNSRSEMNVSTLELGDSALYLCASRDSSGANVLTFGAGSRLTVL.

The chain links TRBV30 to TRBJ1-3; D is uncertain. This CDR3 is 13 amino acids long. The V and J ends lost 8 bases and 0 bases respectively, with 11 bases between them. The V gene's germline CDR1 is GTSNPN and CDR2 SVGIG (reference sequence). The CDR3 bases are TGTGCCCAGGCGGGGTTCTCTGGAAACACCATATATTTT. This gives the protein CAQAGFSGNTIYF.

The CDR3 DNA reads as TGTGCCAGTAGTCCCTGGGACAGGGGTGCTGGCTACACCTTC. Its translation is CASSPWDRGAGYTF. The gene calls are TRBV19 and TRBJ1-2; 10 bases align to TRBD1. Germline V gene data show CDR1 as LNHDA and CDR2 as SQIVND (reference sequence). The V gene end was trimmed by 5 bases and the J gene end by 7 bases; junction bases not matched to a gene: 7. The CDR3 has 14 residues.

The V gene is TRBV9, the J gene TRBJ2-3; TRBD1 matches at 8 bases. The CDR3 has 15 amino acids. The V gene's germline CDR1 is SGDLS and CDR2 YYNGEE. The V segment lost 0 bases and the J segment 1 base; nucleotides outside the gene matches: 1. CDR3 sequence reads: CASSVEGQGTDTQYF. The CDR3 DNA is TGTGCCAGCAGCGTAGAGGGACAGGGCACAGATACGCAGTATTTT.

Written as DNA, the CDR3 is TGTGCCAGCTGTCGGGGGAACGAGAACACCATATATTTT. Amino acid sequence: CASCRGNENTIYF. The chain carries TRBV28 and TRBJ1-3; D is possibly TRBD1 (5 bases). CDR3 length equals 13 residues. Germline values: CDR1 MDHEN, CDR2 SYDVKM. The germline V and J ends were trimmed by 8 bases and 7 bases, with 15 bases remaining between them.

This clone has a single count. The chain carries TRBV6-1 and TRBJ2-1, with 13 bases identical to TRBD2. J lost 2 bases, V lost 3 bases, and 1 base had no gene match. The CDR3 extends over 16 amino acids. The germline V gene encodes CDR1 MNHNS and CDR2 SASEGT. This chain's CDR3 is CASSETSGGTYNEQFF. DNA for the CDR3: TGTGCCAGCAGTGAGACTAGCGGGGGGACCTACAATGAGCAGTTCTTC.

This clone has only a few counts. The chain recombines TRBV3-1 (or the pseudogene TRBV3-2) with TRBJ1-6; D is unclear. V shed 8 bases and J shed 9 bases, with 14 bases lying between them. In germline, CDR1 is LGHDT, CDR2 YNNKEL (reference sequence). The CDR3 loop spans 13 amino acids. CDR3 amino acids: CASGARGGSPLHF. CDR3 nucleotide sequence: TGTGCCAGCGGAGCACGCGGAGGTTCACCCCTCCACTTT.

V usage is TRBV4-1 and J usage is TRBJ2-5; 7 positions agree with TRBD1. There are 13 residues in the CDR3. V shed 6 bases, J shed 3 bases, and the junction held 4 bases outside the gene matches. The germline V gene has CDR1 MGHRA and CDR2 YSYEKL. CDR3 bases: TGCGCCAGCAGTTATGGGACAGAAGAGACCCAGTACTTC. Its translation is CASSYGTEETQYF.

The chain uses TRBV9 and TRBJ1-1; weak D call: TRBD1 (6 bases). This CDR3 has 14 residues. Between the trimmed V and J ends, which lost 0 bases and 5 bases, there was a span of 11 bases. The germline V gene encodes CDR1 SGDLS and CDR2 YYNGEE. The DNA for the CDR3 is TGTGCCAGCAGCGTAGACAGGGTTGGTACTGAAGCTTTCTTT. Protein: CASSVDRVGTEAFF.